The clone carrying this T cell receptor (beta chain) was recorded only once. The data belong to a study of blood T cell repertoires in COVID-19. On the study more broadly: The analysed material was cDNA or gDNA that came from T cells, B-cell-depleted T cells, or PBMCs.

The CDR3 totals 17 residues. Trimming took 5 bases from V and 6 from J; bases not matched to a gene: 17. Germline CDR1 is SQVTM and CDR2 is ANQGSEA. The repertoire was sequenced with immunoSEQ multiplex PCR; TCRdb's copy has only in-frame clones and lacks some. The sample has roughly 100,000 clones, approximately 69% seen once. This chain uses TRBV29-1 with TRBJ2-3, with 10 nucleotides matching TRBD2. This receptor was taken from a man older than 75 with acute or convalescent COVID-19. The specimen was peripheral blood. CDR3 DNA: TGCAGCGTTAGTCTAGCGGGAGAGAGGGGGGTATCCGATACGCAGTATTTT. This codes for CSVSLAGERGVSDTQYF.